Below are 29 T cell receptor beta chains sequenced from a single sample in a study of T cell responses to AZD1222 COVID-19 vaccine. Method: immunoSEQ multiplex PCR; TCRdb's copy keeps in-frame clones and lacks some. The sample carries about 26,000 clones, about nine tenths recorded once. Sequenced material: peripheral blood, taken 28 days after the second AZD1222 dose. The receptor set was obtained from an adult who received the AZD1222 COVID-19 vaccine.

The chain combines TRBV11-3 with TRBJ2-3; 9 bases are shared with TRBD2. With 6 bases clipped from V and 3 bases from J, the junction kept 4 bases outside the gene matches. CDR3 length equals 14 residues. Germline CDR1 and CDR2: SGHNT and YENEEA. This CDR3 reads CASSPSGVTDTQYF. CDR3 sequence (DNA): TGTGCCAGCAGTCCTAGCGGGGTGACAGATACGCAGTATTTT.

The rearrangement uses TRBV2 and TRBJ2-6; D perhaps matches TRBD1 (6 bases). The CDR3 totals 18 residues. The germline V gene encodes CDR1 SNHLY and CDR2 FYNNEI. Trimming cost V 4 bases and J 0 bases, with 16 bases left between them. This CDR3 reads CASSATPTGTSGANVLTF. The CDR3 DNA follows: TGTGCCAGCAGTGCCACCCCAACAGGGACCTCTGGGGCCAACGTCCTGACTTTC.

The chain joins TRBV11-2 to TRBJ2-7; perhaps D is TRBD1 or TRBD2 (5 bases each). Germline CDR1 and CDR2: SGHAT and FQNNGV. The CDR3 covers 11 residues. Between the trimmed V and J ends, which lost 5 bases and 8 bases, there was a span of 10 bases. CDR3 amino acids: CASSPGTQQYF. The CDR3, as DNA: TGTGCCAGCAGCCCCGGGACGCAGCAGTACTTC.

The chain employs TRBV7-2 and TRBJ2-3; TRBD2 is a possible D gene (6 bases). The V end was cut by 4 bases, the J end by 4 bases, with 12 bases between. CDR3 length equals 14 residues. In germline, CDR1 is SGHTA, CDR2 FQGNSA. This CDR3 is CASSSGTRADTQYF. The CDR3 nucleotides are TGTGCCAGCAGCTCAGGGACTCGCGCAGATACGCAGTATTTT.

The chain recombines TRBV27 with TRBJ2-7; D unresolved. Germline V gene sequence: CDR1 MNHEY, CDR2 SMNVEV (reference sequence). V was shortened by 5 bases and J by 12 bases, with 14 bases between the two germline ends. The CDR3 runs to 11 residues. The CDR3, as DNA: TGTGCCAGCAGTGACTGGTTGAGCCTGTACTTC. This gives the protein CASSDWLSLYF.

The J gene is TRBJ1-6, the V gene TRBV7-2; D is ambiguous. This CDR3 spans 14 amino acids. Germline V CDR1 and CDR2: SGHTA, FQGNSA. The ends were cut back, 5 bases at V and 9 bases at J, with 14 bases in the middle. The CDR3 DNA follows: TGTGCCAGCAGCCCGGTCCGGACGGGTTCACCCCTCCACTTT. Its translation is CASSPVRTGSPLHF.

CDR3 residues: CASSLGQGLGNTIYF. The CDR3 DNA follows: TGTGCCAGCAGCTTGGGACAGGGTCTTGGAAACACCATATATTTT. This chain connects TRBV5-6 to TRBJ1-3; the match to TRBD1 covers 7 bases. V lost 0 bases and J lost 3; bases outside the gene matches: 3. The CDR3 has 15 residues. The germline V gene encodes CDR1 SGHDT and CDR2 YYEEEE.

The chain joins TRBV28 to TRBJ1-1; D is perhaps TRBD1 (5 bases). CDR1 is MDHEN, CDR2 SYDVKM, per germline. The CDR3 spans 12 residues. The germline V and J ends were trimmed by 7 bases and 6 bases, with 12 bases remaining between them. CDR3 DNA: TGTGCCAGCACCCGGGGGGTCTCTGAAGCTTTCTTT. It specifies CASTRGVSEAFF. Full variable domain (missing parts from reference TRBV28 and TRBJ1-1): DVKVTQSSRYLVKRTGEKVFLECVQDMDHENMFWYRQDPGLGLRLIYFSYDVKMKEKGDIPEGYSVSREKKERFSLILESASTNQTSMYLCASTRGVSEAFFGQGTRLTVV.

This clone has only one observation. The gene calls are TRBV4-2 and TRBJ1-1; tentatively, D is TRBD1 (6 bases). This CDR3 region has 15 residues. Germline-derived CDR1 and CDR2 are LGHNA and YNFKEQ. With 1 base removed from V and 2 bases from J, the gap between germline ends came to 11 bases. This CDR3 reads CASSQGSGDNTEAFF. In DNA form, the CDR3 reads TGTGCCAGCAGCCAAGGTTCAGGGGACAACACTGAAGCTTTCTTT.

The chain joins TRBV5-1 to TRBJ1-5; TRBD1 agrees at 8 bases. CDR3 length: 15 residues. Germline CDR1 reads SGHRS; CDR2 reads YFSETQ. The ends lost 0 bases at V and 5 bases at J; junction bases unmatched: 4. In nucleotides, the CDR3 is TGCGCCAGCAGCTTGGAGGGACAGGACTATCAGCCCCAGCATTTT. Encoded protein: CASSLEGQDYQPQHF.

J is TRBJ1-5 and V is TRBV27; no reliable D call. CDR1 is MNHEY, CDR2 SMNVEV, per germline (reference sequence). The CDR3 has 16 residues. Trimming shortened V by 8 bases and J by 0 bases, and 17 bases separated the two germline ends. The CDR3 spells CASGPQVKSSNQPQHF. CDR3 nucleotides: TGTGCCAGCGGCCCGCAGGTCAAAAGTAGCAATCAGCCCCAGCATTTT.

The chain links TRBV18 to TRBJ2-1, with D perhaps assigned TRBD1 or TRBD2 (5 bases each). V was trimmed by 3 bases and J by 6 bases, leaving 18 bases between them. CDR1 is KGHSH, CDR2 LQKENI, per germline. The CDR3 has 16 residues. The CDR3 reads CASSPPGRKLANEQFF. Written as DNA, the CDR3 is TGTGCCAGCTCACCTCCGGGACGAAAATTGGCCAATGAGCAGTTCTTC. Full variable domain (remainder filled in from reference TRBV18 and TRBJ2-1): NAGVMQNPRHLVRRRGQEARLRCSPMKGHSHVYWYRQLPEEGLKFMVYLQKENIIDESGMPKERFSAEFPKEGPSILRIQQVVRGDSAAYFCASSPPGRKLANEQFFGPGTRLTVL.

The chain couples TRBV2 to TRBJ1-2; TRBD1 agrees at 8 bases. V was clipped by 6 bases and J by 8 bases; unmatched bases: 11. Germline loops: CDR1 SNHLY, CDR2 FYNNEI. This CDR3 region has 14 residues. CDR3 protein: CASRDRVTVYGYTF. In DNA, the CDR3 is TGTGCCAGCAGGGACAGGGTAACAGTTTACGGCTACACCTTC.

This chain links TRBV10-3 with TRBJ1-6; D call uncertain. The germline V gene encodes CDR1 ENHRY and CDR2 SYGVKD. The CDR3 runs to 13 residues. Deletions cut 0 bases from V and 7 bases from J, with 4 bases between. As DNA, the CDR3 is TGTGCCATCAGTGAGTCTGGAAATTCACCCCTCCACTTT. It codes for CAISESGNSPLHF.

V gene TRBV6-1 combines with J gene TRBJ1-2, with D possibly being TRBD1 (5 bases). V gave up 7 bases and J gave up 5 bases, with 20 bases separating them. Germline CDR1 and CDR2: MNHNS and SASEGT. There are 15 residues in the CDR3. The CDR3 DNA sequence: TGTGCCAGCACATTAGAAGCAGGGTCTCGTTATGGCTACACCTTC. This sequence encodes CASTLEAGSRYGYTF.

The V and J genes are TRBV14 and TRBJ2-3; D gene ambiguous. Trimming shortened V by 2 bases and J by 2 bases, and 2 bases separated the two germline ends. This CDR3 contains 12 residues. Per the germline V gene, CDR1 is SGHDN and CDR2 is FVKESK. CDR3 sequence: CASSQYTDTQYF. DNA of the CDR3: TGTGCCAGCAGCCAATACACAGATACGCAGTATTTT.

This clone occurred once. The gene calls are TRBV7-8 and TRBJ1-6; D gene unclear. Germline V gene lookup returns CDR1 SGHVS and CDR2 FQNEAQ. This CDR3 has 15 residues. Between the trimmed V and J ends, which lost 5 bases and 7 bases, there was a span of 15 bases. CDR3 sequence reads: CASSLQPGSNSPLHF. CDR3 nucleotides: TGTGCCAGCAGCCTCCAACCAGGCTCGAATTCACCCCTCCACTTT.

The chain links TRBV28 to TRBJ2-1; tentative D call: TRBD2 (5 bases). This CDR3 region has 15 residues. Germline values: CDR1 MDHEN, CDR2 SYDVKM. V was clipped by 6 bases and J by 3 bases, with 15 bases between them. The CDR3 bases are TGTGCCAGCAGCCCCGGTTCGGGGAGCTACAATGAGCAGTTCTTC. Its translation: CASSPGSGSYNEQFF.

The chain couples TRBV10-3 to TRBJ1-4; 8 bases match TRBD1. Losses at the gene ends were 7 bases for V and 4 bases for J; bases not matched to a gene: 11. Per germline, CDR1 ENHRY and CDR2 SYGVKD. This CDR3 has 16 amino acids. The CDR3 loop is CAIKGDRGGSNEKLFF. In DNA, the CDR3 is TGTGCCATCAAGGGAGACAGGGGCGGAAGTAATGAAAAACTGTTTTTT.

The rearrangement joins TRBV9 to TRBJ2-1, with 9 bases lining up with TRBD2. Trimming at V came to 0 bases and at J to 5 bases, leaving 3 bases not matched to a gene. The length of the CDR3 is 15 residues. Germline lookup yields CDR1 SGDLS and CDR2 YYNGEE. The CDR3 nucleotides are TGTGCCAGCAGCGTAGTTCTAGCGGGGCACAATGAGCAGTTCTTC. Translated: CASSVVLAGHNEQFF.

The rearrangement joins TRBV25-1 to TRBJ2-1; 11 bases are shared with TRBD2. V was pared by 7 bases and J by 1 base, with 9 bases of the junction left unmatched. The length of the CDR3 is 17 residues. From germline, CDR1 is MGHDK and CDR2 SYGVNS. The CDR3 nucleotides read TGTGCCAGCACGGCTAGCGGGGGGCGCCCTTCCTACAATGAGCAGTTCTTC. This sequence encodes CASTASGGRPSYNEQFF.

The CDR3: CASSLRGGMADTQYF. The CDR3 coding sequence is TGTGCCAGCAGTTTGCGCGGGGGGATGGCAGATACGCAGTATTTT. The chain carries TRBV6-1 and TRBJ2-3, with 8 bases lining up with TRBD2. J lost 4 bases, V lost 5 bases, and 8 bases had no gene match. The CDR3 is made up of 15 amino acids. The V gene's germline CDR1 is MNHNS and CDR2 SASEGT.

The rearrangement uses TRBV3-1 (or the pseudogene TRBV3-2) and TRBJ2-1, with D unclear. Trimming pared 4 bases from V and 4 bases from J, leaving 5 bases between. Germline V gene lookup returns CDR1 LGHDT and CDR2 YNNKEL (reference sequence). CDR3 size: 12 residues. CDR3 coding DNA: TGTGCCAGCAGCCGGATTTACAATGAGCAGTTCTTC. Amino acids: CASSRIYNEQFF.

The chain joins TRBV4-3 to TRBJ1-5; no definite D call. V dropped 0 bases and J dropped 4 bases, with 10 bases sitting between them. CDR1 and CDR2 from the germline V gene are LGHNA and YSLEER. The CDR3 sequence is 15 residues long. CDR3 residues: CASSQDLGTNQPQHF. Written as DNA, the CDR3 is TGCGCCAGCAGCCAAGATTTGGGTACAAATCAGCCCCAGCATTTT.

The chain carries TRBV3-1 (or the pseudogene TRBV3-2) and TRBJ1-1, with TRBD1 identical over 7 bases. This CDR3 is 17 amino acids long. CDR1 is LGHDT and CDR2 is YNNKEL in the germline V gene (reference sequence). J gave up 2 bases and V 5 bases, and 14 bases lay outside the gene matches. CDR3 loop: CASSAPGRGKGNTEAFF. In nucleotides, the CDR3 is TGTGCCAGCAGCGCCCCAGGCAGGGGGAAGGGAAACACTGAAGCTTTCTTT.

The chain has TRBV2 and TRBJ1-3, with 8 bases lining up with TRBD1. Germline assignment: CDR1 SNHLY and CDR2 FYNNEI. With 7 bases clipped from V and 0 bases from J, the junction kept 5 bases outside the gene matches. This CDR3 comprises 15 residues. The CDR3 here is CASTGQVVSGNTIYF. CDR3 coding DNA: TGTGCCAGCACGGGACAGGTAGTCTCTGGAAACACCATATATTTT.

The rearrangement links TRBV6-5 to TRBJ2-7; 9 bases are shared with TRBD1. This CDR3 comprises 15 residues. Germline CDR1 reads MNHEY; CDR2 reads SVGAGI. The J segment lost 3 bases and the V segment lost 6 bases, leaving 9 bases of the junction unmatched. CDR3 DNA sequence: TGTGCCAGCAGCAAAACAGGGGGCTCGGGCTACGAGCAGTACTTC. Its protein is CASSKTGGSGYEQYF.

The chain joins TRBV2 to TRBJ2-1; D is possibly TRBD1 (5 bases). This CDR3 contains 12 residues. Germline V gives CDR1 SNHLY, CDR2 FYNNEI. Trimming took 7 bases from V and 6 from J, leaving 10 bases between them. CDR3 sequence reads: CASMAGINEQFF. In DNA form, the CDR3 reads TGTGCCAGCATGGCAGGGATCAATGAGCAGTTCTTC.

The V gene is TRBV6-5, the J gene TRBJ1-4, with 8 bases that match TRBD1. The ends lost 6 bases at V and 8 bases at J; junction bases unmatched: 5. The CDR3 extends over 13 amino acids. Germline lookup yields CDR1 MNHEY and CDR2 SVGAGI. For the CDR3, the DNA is TGTGCCAGCAGGCGGACAGGGTTGGAAAAACTGTTTTTT. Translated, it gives CASRRTGLEKLFF.